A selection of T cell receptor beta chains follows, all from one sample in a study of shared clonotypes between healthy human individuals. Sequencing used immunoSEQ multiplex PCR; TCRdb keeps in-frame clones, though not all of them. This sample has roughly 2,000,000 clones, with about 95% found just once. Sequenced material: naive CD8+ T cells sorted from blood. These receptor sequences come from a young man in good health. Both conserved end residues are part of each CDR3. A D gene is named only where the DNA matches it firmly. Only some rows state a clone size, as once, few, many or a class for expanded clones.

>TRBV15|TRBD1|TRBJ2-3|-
CATSRGTGGLDTQYF
TGTGCCACCAGCAGAGGGACAGGGGGCTTAGATACGCAGTATTTT
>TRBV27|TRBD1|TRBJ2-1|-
CASSIGTVSNEQFF
TGTGCCAGCAGCATAGGGACAGTATCCAATGAGCAGTTCTTC
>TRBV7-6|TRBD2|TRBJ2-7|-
CASSLLTSGGGPSSYEQYF
TGTGCCAGCAGCTTATTGACTAGCGGGGGGGGCCCAAGCTCCTACGAGCAGTACTTC
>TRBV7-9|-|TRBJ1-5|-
CASSLGGEIGDQPQHF
TGTGCCAGCAGCTTAGGTGGGGAGATCGGGGATCAGCCCCAGCATTTT
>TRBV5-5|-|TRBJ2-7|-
CASSLSSQRGDYEQYF
TGTGCCAGCAGCTTGTCTTCACAAAGGGGAGATTACGAGCAGTACTTC
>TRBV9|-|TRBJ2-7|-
CASSVGGSYEQYF
TGTGCCAGCAGCGTGGGGGGATCCTACGAGCAGTACTTC
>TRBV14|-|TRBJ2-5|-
CASSEIGAPGETQYF
TGTGCCAGCAGCGAGATCGGGGCCCCAGGAGAGACCCAGTACTTC
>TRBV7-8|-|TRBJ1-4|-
CASSLVEGMREKLFF
TGTGCCAGCAGCTTAGTGGAGGGCATGAGGGAAAAACTGTTTTTT
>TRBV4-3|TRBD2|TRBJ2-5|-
CASSQGPSGRAGETQYF
TGCGCCAGCAGCCAAGGCCCTAGCGGGAGGGCCGGGGAGACCCAGTACTTC
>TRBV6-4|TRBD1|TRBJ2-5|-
CASRGQGYETQYF
TGTGCCAGCAGGGGACAGGGGTACGAGACCCAGTACTTC
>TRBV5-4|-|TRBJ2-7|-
CASSLEINEQYF
TGTGCCAGCAGCTTGGAGATCAACGAGCAGTACTTC
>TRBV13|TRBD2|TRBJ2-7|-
CASSFWGAGGTYEQYF
TGTGCCAGCAGCTTTTGGGGAGCGGGAGGGACCTACGAGCAGTACTTC
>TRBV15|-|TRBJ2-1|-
CATSTPPNEQFF
TGTGCCACCAGCACACCCCCGAATGAGCAGTTCTTC
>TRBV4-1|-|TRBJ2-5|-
CASSLRTAQETQYF
TGCGCCAGCAGCCTCAGGACAGCTCAAGAGACCCAGTACTTC
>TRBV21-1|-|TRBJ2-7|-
CASSKLAANSYEQYF
TGTGCCAGCAGCAAACTAGCGGCGAACTCCTACGAGCAGTACTTC
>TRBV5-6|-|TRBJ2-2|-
CASSLQGWVGELFF
TGTGCCAGCAGCTTGCAGGGCTGGGTCGGGGAGCTGTTTTTT
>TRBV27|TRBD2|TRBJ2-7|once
CASSLEAGWYEQYF
TGTGCCAGCAGTTTAGAAGCGGGGTGGTACGAGCAGTACTTC
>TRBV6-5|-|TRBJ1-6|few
CASSYSLASNSPLHF
TGTGCCAGCAGTTACAGCCTCGCCTCGAATTCACCCCTCCACTTT
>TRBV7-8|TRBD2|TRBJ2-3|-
CASSPIGLAGTDTQYF
TGTGCCAGCAGCCCAATCGGTCTAGCGGGGACAGATACGCAGTATTTT
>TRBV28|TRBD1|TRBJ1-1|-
CASAGDREAFF
TGTGCCAGCGCAGGGGACAGGGAAGCTTTCTTT
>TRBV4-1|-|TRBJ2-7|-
CASSQERGGEQYF
TGCGCCAGCAGCCAAGAACGGGGCGGCGAGCAGTACTTC
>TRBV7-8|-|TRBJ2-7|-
CASSPDYEQYF
TGTGCCAGCAGTCCTGACTACGAGCAGTACTTC
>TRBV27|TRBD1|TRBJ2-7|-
CASSSLQGTAYEQYF
TGTGCCAGCAGTTCTTTACAGGGGACGGCCTACGAGCAGTACTTC
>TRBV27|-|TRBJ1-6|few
CASSLLTGINSPLHF
TGTGCCAGCAGTTTATTGACAGGCATTAATTCACCCCTCCACTTT
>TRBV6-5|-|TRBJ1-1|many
CASSYGGTEAFF
TGTGCCAGCAGTTACGGGGGGACTGAAGCTTTCTTT
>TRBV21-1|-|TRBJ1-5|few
CASSKCEGQGEHPQHF
TGTGCCAGCAGCAAATGTGAGGGACAGGGTGAGCATCCCCAGCATTTT
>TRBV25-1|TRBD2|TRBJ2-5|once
CASASGGGETQYF
TGTGCCAGCGCTTCGGGAGGGGGAGAGACCCAGTACTTC